Below, 29 T cell receptor beta chains from the same sample are listed, as sequenced in a study of control samples from healthy donors and cancer patients. Repertoires were generated with immunoSEQ multiplex PCR, while TCRdb's copy carries only in-frame clones and drops some. The profile shows approximately 100,000 clones, around nine tenths of them singletons. The sample comprised blood. The receptors were gathered from a human donor in good health. The donor label of this sample is uncertain.

The rearrangement joins TRBV14 to TRBJ2-1; possibly TRBD2 for D (5 bases). This CDR3 has 13 residues. The germline gives CDR1 SGHDN, CDR2 FVKESK. Trimming took 2 bases from V and 4 from J, leaving 6 bases between them. The CDR3 DNA is TGTGCCAGCAGCCAACCGGGGTACAATGAGCAGTTCTTC. This sequence encodes CASSQPGYNEQFF.

The chain employs TRBV3-1 (or the pseudogene TRBV3-2) and TRBJ2-5, with D possibly matching TRBD1 (6 bases). Germline values: CDR1 LGHDT, CDR2 YNNKEL (reference sequence). The CDR3 spans 14 residues. V lost 8 bases to trimming and J lost 1 base, with 14 bases between them. The CDR3 region has the DNA TGTGCCAGCGCCTTGGACAGTTTCCAAGAGACCCAGTACTTC. It encodes CASALDSFQETQYF.

CDR3 region: CASWTQGNYGYTF. The CDR3 DNA reads TGTGCCAGCTGGACACAGGGGAACTATGGCTACACCTTC. This rearrangement joins TRBV28 to TRBJ1-2; 7 nucleotides align to TRBD1. Germline lookup yields CDR1 MDHEN and CDR2 SYDVKM. The trim removed 8 bases at V and 2 bases at J, leaving 5 bases unmatched. The CDR3 loop spans 13 amino acids.

This rearrangement joins TRBV18 to TRBJ2-5, with 8 positions matching TRBD1. Trimming removed 3 bases from V and 1 base from J; junction bases left unmatched: 7. Germline V gene data show CDR1 as KGHSH and CDR2 as LQKENI. The CDR3 length is 16 residues. The CDR3 DNA reads TGTGCCAGCTCACCGGGGACAGGATCCCTCCAAGAGACCCAGTACTTC. Translated: CASSPGTGSLQETQYF.

The CDR3: CASSRGSSGGYNEQFF. CDR3 DNA sequence: TGTGCCAGCAGTAGGGGATCTAGCGGGGGCTACAATGAGCAGTTCTTC. The J gene is TRBJ2-1, the V gene TRBV11-3; 10 bases are a match to TRBD2. V lost 6 bases and J lost 3; bases outside the gene matches: 8. CDR3 length: 16 residues. Germline V CDR1 and CDR2: SGHNT, YENEEA.

The V gene is TRBV4-1, the J gene TRBJ2-7; a possible D gene is TRBD2 (6 bases). This CDR3 contains 17 residues. The germline V gene encodes CDR1 MGHRA and CDR2 YSYEKL. V lost 1 base and J 7 bases, leaving 23 bases between the germline ends. CDR3 coding DNA: TGCGCCAGCAGCCAAGGGGTTATGGGACTCTCAGAGGCAGAGCAGTACTTC. It codes for CASSQGVMGLSEAEQYF.

The chain's CDR3 is CASSQGVWTGNYGYTF. CDR3 sequence (DNA): TGTGCCAGCAGCCAAGGTGTTTGGACAGGGAACTATGGCTACACCTTC. This chain uses TRBV3-1 (or the pseudogene TRBV3-2) with TRBJ1-2; TRBD1 aligns across 8 bases. Germline lookup yields CDR1 LGHDT and CDR2 YNNKEL (reference sequence). Unmatched junction bases numbered 6, after V lost 1 base and J lost 2 bases. The CDR3 runs to 16 residues.

V and J are TRBV4-3 and TRBJ2-1, with TRBD1 identical over 7 bases. This CDR3 contains 13 residues. V shed 2 bases and J 10 bases; nucleotides not matched to a gene: 5. CDR1 is LGHNA and CDR2 is YSLEER in the germline V gene. The CDR3 here is CASSQKGQVEQFF. CDR3 in DNA: TGCGCCAGCAGCCAAAAAGGACAGGTCGAGCAGTTCTTC.

This clone was seen only once. V gene TRBV19 combines with J gene TRBJ1-1; D perhaps matches TRBD1 (5 bases). CDR3 size: 15 residues. Germline V gene lookup returns CDR1 LNHDA and CDR2 SQIVND (reference sequence). The ends were cut back, 6 bases at V and 1 base at J, with 15 bases in the middle. In nucleotides, the CDR3 is TGTGCCAGTAGCAAAGGGAGGGACGGGAACACTGAAGCTTTCTTT. This codes for CASSKGRDGNTEAFF.

The chain carries TRBV7-9 and TRBJ1-6; 7 bases line up with TRBD1. The CDR3 loop spans 16 amino acids. Germline V CDR1 and CDR2: SEHNR, FQNEAQ (reference sequence). V lost 2 bases, J lost 3 bases, and 4 bases stayed unmatched. CDR3 DNA sequence: TGTGCCAGCAGCTTATCTTCAGGGGGCTATAATTCACCCCTCCACTTT. Translation gives CASSLSSGGYNSPLHF.

The rearrangement uses TRBV3-1 (or the pseudogene TRBV3-2) and TRBJ2-6; tentatively, D is TRBD1 or TRBD2 (6 bases each). The V gene lost 3 bases and the J gene lost 0 bases, with 15 bases spanning the gap. Germline V gene data show CDR1 as LGHDT and CDR2 as YNNKEL (reference sequence). This CDR3 is built from 18 residues. In DNA form, the CDR3 reads TGTGCCAGCAGCCAGGAGGAGGGGGGAGGCTCTGGGGCCAACGTCCTGACTTTC. Its translation: CASSQEEGGGSGANVLTF.

As DNA, the CDR3 is TGTGCCAGCAGCGGGTACAGGGTTACGAACACTGAAGCTTTCTTT. Its protein is CASSGYRVTNTEAFF. This chain connects TRBV11-2 to TRBJ1-1; D perhaps matches TRBD1 (6 bases). The germline V gene encodes CDR1 SGHAT and CDR2 FQNNGV. The V end lost 5 bases, the J end lost 1 base, and 14 bases lay between the germline ends. The CDR3 totals 15 residues.

The chain links TRBV27 to TRBJ2-7; D uncertain. V was pared by 1 base and J by 4 bases, with 23 bases between. Germline assignment: CDR1 MNHEY and CDR2 SMNVEV (reference sequence). The CDR3 is made up of 18 amino acids. The CDR3 DNA reads as TGTGCCAGCAGTTTATTTCTTAACGCAAATACACACCTTTACGAGCAGTACTTC. Its protein product is CASSLFLNANTHLYEQYF.

This chain links TRBV6-5 with TRBJ2-3, with 8 bases lining up with TRBD2. Losses at the gene ends were 7 bases for V and 1 base for J; bases not matched to a gene: 7. Germline V gene sequence: CDR1 MNHEY, CDR2 SVGAGI. This CDR3 is 15 amino acids long. The CDR3 protein is CASKERGKGTDTQYF. The CDR3 DNA reads as TGTGCCAGCAAGGAGCGGGGGAAAGGCACAGATACGCAGTATTTT.

The chain couples TRBV11-3 to TRBJ2-2; 7 bases line up with TRBD1. Germline CDR1 and CDR2: SGHNT and YENEEA. The V gene end was trimmed by 1 base and the J gene end by 1 base; junction bases not matched to a gene: 0. There are 15 residues in the CDR3. CDR3 bases: TGTGCCAGCAGCTTAGGACAGGGGAACACCGGGGAGCTGTTTTTT. Its translation is CASSLGQGNTGELFF.

J is TRBJ1-1 and V is TRBV14; 7 nucleotides match TRBD1. The germline V gene has CDR1 SGHDN and CDR2 FVKESK. This CDR3 comprises 16 residues. After removal of 0 bases from V and 6 bases from J, the junction contained 10 bases not matched to a gene. Here the CDR3 reads CASSQEIRGRSPEAFF. CDR3 DNA: TGTGCCAGCAGCCAAGAAATAAGGGGGCGAAGTCCTGAAGCTTTCTTT. The complete variable domain, with remaining parts taken from reference TRBV14 and TRBJ1-1, reads EAGVTQFPSHSVIEKGQTVTLRCDPISGHDNLYWYRRVMGKEIKFLLHFVKESKQDESGMPNNRFLAERTGGTYSTLKVQPAELEDSGVYFCASSQEIRGRSPEAFFGQGTRLTVV.

The chain links TRBV6-1 to TRBJ1-5; TRBD1 is a possible D gene (5 bases). The CDR3 contains 15 residues. Trimming left V 2 bases short and J 5 bases short, with 13 bases between. CDR1 is MNHNS and CDR2 is SASEGT in the germline V gene. CDR3 residues: CASSEMGVMDQPQHF. The CDR3 coding sequence is TGTGCCAGCAGTGAAATGGGGGTGATGGATCAGCCCCAGCATTTT.

V gene TRBV6-4 combines with J gene TRBJ2-3; a possible D gene is TRBD1 (6 bases). The CDR3 extends over 13 amino acids. Germline V gene data show CDR1 as MRHNA and CDR2 as SNTAGT. V lost 5 bases and J 5 bases, leaving 11 bases between the germline ends. This CDR3 is CASSRTAEDTQYF. The CDR3 DNA reads TGTGCCAGCAGTAGGACAGCCGAAGATACGCAGTATTTT.

The rearrangement joins TRBV19 to TRBJ2-6; 7 bases line up with TRBD2. The CDR3 extends over 17 amino acids. Germline trimming cut 8 bases from V and 0 bases from J; bases unmatched to any gene: 10. Per germline, CDR1 LNHDA and CDR2 SQIVND (reference sequence). As DNA, the CDR3 is TGTGCCAGTCGACGGGGAGGGGCTACCTCTGGGGCCAACGTCCTGACTTTC. This codes for CASRRGGATSGANVLTF.

The V call is TRBV10-2, the J call TRBJ2-7; TRBD2 matches at 10 bases. The CDR3 length is 13 residues. From germline, CDR1 is WSHSY and CDR2 SAAADI. The J segment lost 6 bases and the V segment lost 7 bases, leaving 6 bases of the junction unmatched. CDR3 region: CASTASGGLEQYF. The CDR3 DNA reads as TGCGCCAGCACGGCTAGCGGGGGTCTCGAGCAGTACTTC.

The genes are TRBV19 and TRBJ1-5; 8 nucleotides agree with TRBD1. There are 15 residues in the CDR3. J gave up 2 bases and V 5 bases, and 5 bases lay outside the gene matches. Germline CDR1 LNHDA, CDR2 SQIVND (reference sequence). As DNA, the CDR3 is TGTGCCAGTAGTCCAGGGGGCTTTGGCAATCAGCCCCAGCATTTT. Translated: CASSPGGFGNQPQHF.

V usage is TRBV6-1 and J usage is TRBJ1-5; the D gene is possibly TRBD1 (5 bases). This CDR3 region has 14 residues. CDR1 MNHNS and CDR2 SASEGT come from the germline V gene. V was pared by 0 bases and J by 6 bases, with 9 bases between. The CDR3 bases are TGTGCCAGCAGTGAAGCGCAGAGGGGTCAGCCCCAGCATTTT. Translation gives CASSEAQRGQPQHF.

The chain employs TRBV7-6 and TRBJ2-7; tentatively, D is TRBD1 (6 bases). V gave up 5 bases and J gave up 6 bases, with 14 bases separating them. This CDR3 has 13 residues. Germline-derived CDR1 and CDR2 are SGHVS and FNYEAQ. The CDR3 DNA reads as TGTGCCAGCAGCCCAATTAGGGGGAGCGAGCAGTACTTC. This translates into CASSPIRGSEQYF. The whole variable domain, filled in from reference TRBV7-6 and TRBJ2-7, reads GAGVSQSPRYKVTKRGQDVALRCDPISGHVSLYWYRQALGQGPEFLTYFNYEAQQDKSGLPNDRFSAERPEGSISTLTIQRTEQRDSAMYRCASSPIRGSEQYFGPGTRLTVT.

This clone was recorded once. The chain recombines TRBV28 with TRBJ1-3; no clear D. Trimming shortened V by 7 bases and J by 0 bases, and 4 bases separated the two germline ends. CDR3 length equals 12 residues. Germline values: CDR1 MDHEN, CDR2 SYDVKM. The CDR3 loop reads CASTVSGNTIYF. The CDR3 region has the DNA TGTGCCAGCACAGTCTCTGGAAACACCATATATTTT.

The rearrangement links TRBV4-1 to TRBJ2-1; unclear D gene. V was cut by 3 bases and J by 4 bases, with 13 bases left in between. Germline values: CDR1 MGHRA, CDR2 YSYEKL. The CDR3 runs to 15 residues. Here the CDR3 reads CASSQRADEYNEQFF. CDR3 coding DNA: TGCGCCAGCAGCCAGCGTGCGGACGAGTACAATGAGCAGTTCTTC.

The CDR3: CASSEARIPGGYTF. In DNA, the CDR3 is TGTGCCAGCAGTGAAGCGCGTATTCCCGGAGGCTACACCTTC. The V call is TRBV2, the J call TRBJ1-2; D is ambiguous. V lost 0 bases to trimming and J lost 8 bases, with 13 bases between them. Germline CDR1 SNHLY, CDR2 FYNNEI. The CDR3 is 14 amino acids.

The chain recombines TRBV7-6 with TRBJ1-6; 8 nucleotides line up with TRBD1. Germline V lookup: CDR1 SGHVS, CDR2 FNYEAQ. After removal of 3 bases from V and 7 bases from J, the junction contained 11 bases not matched to a gene. The CDR3 contains 17 residues. In nucleotides, the CDR3 is TGTGCCAGCAGCTTCGGAACCGGGACAGGCGGCAATTCACCCCTCCACTTT. It is translated as CASSFGTGTGGNSPLHF.

The chain couples TRBV12-3 or TRBV12-4 to TRBJ2-5; D gene uncertain. This CDR3 is built from 12 residues. Trimming left V 4 bases short and J 2 bases short, with 5 bases between. CDR3 sequence: CASSSEQETQYF. CDR3 bases: TGTGCCAGCAGTTCCGAGCAAGAGACCCAGTACTTC.

The CDR3 DNA follows: TGTGCCAGCAGCTTATACCAGGGGGCTCGGAATCAGCCCCAGCATTTT. This translates into CASSLYQGARNQPQHF. V and J are TRBV7-8 and TRBJ1-5; 8 bases align to TRBD1. Germline V gives CDR1 SGHVS, CDR2 FQNEAQ. The CDR3 length is 16 residues. V shed 2 bases and J 4 bases; nucleotides not matched to a gene: 7.